The 20 T cell receptor beta chains below all came from one sample that was sequenced in a study of cytomegalovirus exposure and HLA in healthy donors. The primer mix had 60 Vbeta and 13 Jbeta primers. Sequencing used immunoSEQ multiplex PCR; TCRdb keeps in-frame clones, though not all of them. Among around 160,000 clones listed, 68% were seen once. Sequencing was done on a sample of PBMCs. These receptors originate from a man aged 45 to 65 in good health and CMV-seronegative.

This chain links TRBV18 with TRBJ1-4; D gene uncertain. Germline CDR1 reads KGHSH; CDR2 reads LQKENI. The CDR3 runs 13 residues. The germline V and J ends were trimmed by 3 bases and 7 bases, with 9 bases remaining between them. CDR3 residues: CASSPGSGEKLFF. DNA of the CDR3: TGTGCCAGCTCACCTGGTAGCGGTGAAAAACTGTTTTTT.

The chain couples TRBV5-1 to TRBJ1-2; D is perhaps TRBD1 (6 bases). Germline-derived CDR1 and CDR2 are SGHRS and YFSETQ. Deletions cut 0 bases from V and 8 bases from J, with 11 bases between. This CDR3 comprises 13 residues. CDR3 nucleotide sequence: TGCGCCAGCAGCTTGGTTCAGGGGCAAGGCTACACCTTC. Translating it yields CASSLVQGQGYTF.

A single count supports this clone. The chain links TRBV15 to TRBJ2-3; TRBD2 matches at 8 bases. The CDR3 is 15 amino acids. The trim removed 2 bases at V and 4 bases at J, leaving 5 bases unmatched. The germline V gene has CDR1 LNHNV and CDR2 YYDKDF (reference sequence). CDR3 in amino acids: CATSRKSGGPDTQYF. The CDR3 bases are TGTGCCACCAGCAGAAAGAGCGGGGGCCCAGATACGCAGTATTTT. The full variable domain, completed using reference TRBV15 and TRBJ2-3, is DAMVIQNPRYQVTQFGKPVTLSCSQTLNHNVMYWYQQKSSQAPKLLFHYYDKDFNNEADTPDNFQSRRPNTSFCFLDIRSPGLGDTAMYLCATSRKSGGPDTQYFGPGTRLTVL.

The CDR3 coding sequence is TGTGCCAGCAGCGTGCTAGCGGGGGCCTCCTACAATGAGCAGTTCTTC. This gives the protein CASSVLAGASYNEQFF. The chain joins TRBV7-2 to TRBJ2-1, with 10 bases fitting TRBD2. Trimming at V came to 5 bases and at J to 0 bases, leaving 4 bases not matched to a gene. The germline V gene has CDR1 SGHTA and CDR2 FQGNSA. This CDR3 is built from 16 residues.

This rearrangement joins TRBV15 to TRBJ2-7; perhaps TRBD1 as D (6 bases). CDR1 is LNHNV, CDR2 YYDKDF, per germline (reference sequence). Trimming removed 5 bases from V and 4 bases from J, with 12 bases in between. CDR3 size: 13 residues. In DNA, the CDR3 is TGTGCCACCAGCGTATCGACAGGTTACGAGCAGTACTTC. Amino acids: CATSVSTGYEQYF.

This chain joins TRBV10-3 and TRBJ2-5; D gene uncertain. CDR1 and CDR2 from the germline V gene are ENHRY and SYGVKD. V lost 6 bases and J 1 base, leaving 9 bases between the germline ends. The CDR3 is made up of 13 amino acids. This CDR3 is CAIRQRAQETQYF. The CDR3, as DNA: TGTGCCATCAGACAGAGAGCCCAAGAGACCCAGTACTTC.

V and J are TRBV18 and TRBJ1-1; 9 bases line up with TRBD1. With V trimmed by 5 bases and J by 5 bases, 6 bases remained unmatched. Germline V gives CDR1 KGHSH, CDR2 LQKENI. This CDR3 has 14 amino acids. As DNA, the CDR3 is TGTGCCAGCTCAACGGACAGGGGAAAAACTGAAGCTTTCTTT. It yields the protein CASSTDRGKTEAFF.

This clone has only a few counts. The chain is built from TRBV11-3 and TRBJ2-1; a weak D match, TRBD1 (5 bases). The CDR3 has 14 amino acids. The ends were cut back, 1 base at V and 2 bases at J, with 6 bases in the middle. Germline V gene lookup returns CDR1 SGHNT and CDR2 YENEEA. Written as DNA, the CDR3 is TGTGCCAGCAGCTTAGGGACAACCTACAATGAGCAGTTCTTC. It translates to CASSLGTTYNEQFF.

This chain joins TRBV4-2 and TRBJ2-7, with TRBD2 identical over 10 bases. Looked up from germline, CDR1 is LGHNA and CDR2 is YNFKEQ. Losses at the gene ends were 0 bases for V and 2 bases for J; bases not matched to a gene: 7. The CDR3 has 17 residues. In nucleotides, the CDR3 is TGTGCCAGCAGCCAAGATATCAGCGGGGGGGAAACCTACGAGCAGTACTTC. This encodes CASSQDISGGETYEQYF.

The chain uses TRBV11-3 and TRBJ1-2; tentative D call: TRBD1 (5 bases). V dropped 4 bases and J dropped 2 bases, with 20 bases sitting between them. Germline V gene data show CDR1 as SGHNT and CDR2 as YENEEA. The CDR3 totals 17 residues. CDR3 sequence: CASSSSFPRGGNYGYTF. As DNA, the CDR3 is TGTGCCAGCAGCTCCTCCTTCCCTAGGGGAGGCAACTATGGCTACACCTTC.

This chain connects TRBV2 to TRBJ2-2; D remains unclear. The CDR3 consists of 13 residues. V was shortened by 3 bases and J by 7 bases, with 9 bases between the two germline ends. Per the germline V gene, CDR1 is SNHLY and CDR2 is FYNNEI. The DNA for the CDR3 is TGTGCCAGCAGTGATAACGGGTACGGGGAGCTGTTTTTT. Amino acids: CASSDNGYGELFF.

This clone appeared a few times. The V call is TRBV18, the J call TRBJ2-7; 12 bases agree with TRBD1. With V trimmed by 4 bases and J by 7 bases, 5 bases remained unmatched. The CDR3 is made up of 14 amino acids. CDR1 and CDR2 (germline): KGHSH, LQKENI. Written as DNA, the CDR3 is TGTGCCAGCTCACTGGGACAGGGGGCAGAAGAGCAGTACTTC. This translates into CASSLGQGAEEQYF.

The chain is built from TRBV5-1 and TRBJ2-1, with 8 bases lining up with TRBD2. This CDR3 is 16 amino acids long. CDR1 is SGHRS and CDR2 is YFSETQ in the germline V gene. Losses at the gene ends were 3 bases for V and 0 bases for J; bases not matched to a gene: 5. CDR3 amino acids: CASSSQRGSSYNEQFF. The CDR3 nucleotides read TGCGCCAGCAGCTCTCAGCGGGGGAGCTCCTACAATGAGCAGTTCTTC. Supplemented by reference TRBV5-1 and TRBJ2-1, the full variable domain reads KAGVTQTPRYLIKTRGQQVTLSCSPISGHRSVSWYQQTPGQGLQFLFEYFSETQRNKGNFPGRFSGRQFSNSRSEMNVSTLELGDSALYLCASSSQRGSSYNEQFFGPGTRLTVL.

The rearrangement uses TRBV5-1 and TRBJ1-2; TRBD1 matches at 11 bases. J lost 6 bases, V lost 2 bases, and 6 bases had no gene match. Germline values: CDR1 SGHRS, CDR2 YFSETQ. The CDR3 length is 15 residues. The CDR3 reads CASSLGTGGFDGYTF. CDR3 coding DNA: TGCGCCAGCAGCTTAGGGACAGGGGGGTTCGATGGCTACACCTTC.

The chain combines TRBV1 with TRBJ2-5; TRBD2, the table's D call, lacks a check against the DNA. TRBV1 is a documented pseudogene. This CDR3 spans 15 amino acids. The CDR3 DNA is TGCACCAGCAGCCAAGGCGGGACTACCCAAGAGACCCAGTACTTC. Translation: CTSSQGGTTQETQYF.

There are a few counts of this clone. This chain connects TRBV5-1 to TRBJ1-6, with TRBD1 matching 7 bases. Trimming at V came to 0 bases and at J to 11 bases, leaving 2 bases not matched to a gene. The germline CDR1 and CDR2 sequences are SGHRS and YFSETQ. The CDR3 contains 13 residues. CDR3 sequence reads: CASSLGQGTPLHF. For the CDR3, the DNA is TGCGCCAGCAGCTTGGGACAGGGTACACCCCTCCACTTT. The whole variable domain, filled in from reference TRBV5-1 and TRBJ1-6, reads KAGVTQTPRYLIKTRGQQVTLSCSPISGHRSVSWYQQTPGQGLQFLFEYFSETQRNKGNFPGRFSGRQFSNSRSEMNVSTLELGDSALYLCASSLGQGTPLHFGNGTRLTVT.

This rearrangement joins TRBV2 to TRBJ2-4; no firm D call. The CDR3 consists of 13 residues. V was shortened by 7 bases and J by 8 bases, with 15 bases between the two germline ends. The germline V gene encodes CDR1 SNHLY and CDR2 FYNNEI. CDR3 nucleotide sequence: TGTGCCAGCAATCTAGAACTCTCGGACATTCAGTACTTC. It is translated as CASNLELSDIQYF.

The CDR3 region is CASRRSSSYEQYF. The CDR3 DNA is TGTGCCAGCAGGAGGTCGAGCTCCTACGAGCAGTACTTC. The chain uses TRBV2 and TRBJ2-7; D remains unclear. Germline assignment: CDR1 SNHLY and CDR2 FYNNEI. The CDR3 extends over 13 amino acids. Deletions cut 6 bases from V and 0 bases from J, with 9 bases between.

The chain couples TRBV5-4 to TRBJ2-3; TRBD1 aligns across 8 bases. This CDR3 spans 15 amino acids. Trimming at V came to 4 bases and at J to 3 bases, leaving 7 bases not matched to a gene. Germline CDR1 and CDR2: SGHNT and YYREEE (reference sequence). In nucleotides, the CDR3 is TGTGCCAGCAGCGGACCAGGGGGCCGGACAGATACGCAGTATTTT. Its translation is CASSGPGGRTDTQYF.

V usage is TRBV5-1 and J usage is TRBJ2-1; 9 bases fit TRBD2. The CDR3 has 16 amino acids. J lost 4 bases, V lost 6 bases, and 11 bases had no gene match. Per the germline V gene, CDR1 is SGHRS and CDR2 is YFSETQ. CDR3 DNA: TGCGCCAGCACCACGGTGGTTAGCGGGGGATACAATGAGCAGTTCTTC. Residues: CASTTVVSGGYNEQFF.